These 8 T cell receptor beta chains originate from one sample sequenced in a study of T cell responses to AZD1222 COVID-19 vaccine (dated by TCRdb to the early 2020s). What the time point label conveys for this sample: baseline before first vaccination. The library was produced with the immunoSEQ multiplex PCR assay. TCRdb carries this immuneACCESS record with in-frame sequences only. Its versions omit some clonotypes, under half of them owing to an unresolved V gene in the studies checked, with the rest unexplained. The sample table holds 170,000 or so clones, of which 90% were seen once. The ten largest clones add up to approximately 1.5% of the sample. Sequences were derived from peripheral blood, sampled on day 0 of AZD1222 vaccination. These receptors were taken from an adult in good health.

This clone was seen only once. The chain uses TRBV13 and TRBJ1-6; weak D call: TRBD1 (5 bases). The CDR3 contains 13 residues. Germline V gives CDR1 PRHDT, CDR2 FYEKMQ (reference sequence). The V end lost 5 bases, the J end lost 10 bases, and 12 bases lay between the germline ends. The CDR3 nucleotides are TGTGCCAGCAGCCCCAGGGAGGGCTCACCCCTCCACTTT. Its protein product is CASSPREGSPLHF. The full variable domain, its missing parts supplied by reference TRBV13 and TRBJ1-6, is AAGVIQSPRHLIKEKRETATLKCYPIPRHDTVYWYQQGPGQDPQFLISFYEKMQSDKGSIPDRFSAQQFSDYHSELNMSSLELGDSALYFCASSPREGSPLHFGNGTRLTVT.

Here the CDR3 DNA reads TGCAGCGTTGAAGTTGAAGGGGCGAATGAAAAACTGTTTTTT. Encoded protein: CSVEVEGANEKLFF. The V and J genes are TRBV29-1 and TRBJ1-4, with D possibly being TRBD1 (5 bases). Germline CDR1 SQVTM, CDR2 ANQGSEA. CDR3 length equals 14 residues. Trimming removed 1 base at V and 5 bases at J, with 11 bases between.

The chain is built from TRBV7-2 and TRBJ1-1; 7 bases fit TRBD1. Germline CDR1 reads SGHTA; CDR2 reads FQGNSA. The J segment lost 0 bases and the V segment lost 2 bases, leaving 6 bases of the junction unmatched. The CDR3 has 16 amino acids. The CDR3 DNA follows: TGTGCCAGCAGCTTAAGGCAGGGGGGGTTGAACACTGAAGCTTTCTTT. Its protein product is CASSLRQGGLNTEAFF.

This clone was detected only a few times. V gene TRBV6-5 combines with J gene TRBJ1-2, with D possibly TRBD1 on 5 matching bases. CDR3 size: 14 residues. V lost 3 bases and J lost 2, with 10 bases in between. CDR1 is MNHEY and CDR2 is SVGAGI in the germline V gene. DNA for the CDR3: TGTGCCAGCAGTTATCAGAGGACAAACTATGGCTACACCTTC. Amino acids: CASSYQRTNYGYTF.

CDR3 in amino acids: CASSPPGDSLAKNIQYF. The DNA of the CDR3 is TGTGCCAGCAGCCCTCCGGGGGATTCACTAGCCAAAAACATTCAGTACTTC. The rearrangement links TRBV5-4 to TRBJ2-4; maybe TRBD2 (6 bases). Trimming removed 4 bases at V and 0 bases at J, with 17 bases between. Germline loops: CDR1 SGHNT, CDR2 YYREEE (reference sequence). This CDR3 contains 17 residues.

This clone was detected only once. The chain's CDR3 is CASSQGLSRWTEAFF. The CDR3, as DNA: TGTGCCAGCAGCCAAGGGCTGAGTAGGTGGACTGAAGCTTTCTTT. This sequence joins TRBV3-1 (or the pseudogene TRBV3-2) and TRBJ1-1; D is unclear. Trimming cost V 1 base and J 5 bases, with 14 bases left between them. The CDR3 spans 15 residues. Per germline, CDR1 LGHDT and CDR2 YNNKEL (reference sequence).

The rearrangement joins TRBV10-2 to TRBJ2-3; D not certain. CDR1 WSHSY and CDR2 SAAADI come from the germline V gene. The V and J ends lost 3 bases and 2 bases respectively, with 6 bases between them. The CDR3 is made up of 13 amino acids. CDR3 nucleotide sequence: TGCGCCAGCAGTGATCGATTCACAGATACGCAGTATTTT. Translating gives CASSDRFTDTQYF.

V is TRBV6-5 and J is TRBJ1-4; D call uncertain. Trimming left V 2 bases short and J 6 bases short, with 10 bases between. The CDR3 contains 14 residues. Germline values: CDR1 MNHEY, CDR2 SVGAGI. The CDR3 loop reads CASSYQLEDEKLFF. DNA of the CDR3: TGTGCCAGCAGTTACCAGTTGGAGGATGAAAAACTGTTTTTT.